The clone carrying this T cell receptor beta chain was detected ten times or more. Its antigen is unknown. TCRdb re-called the reads through MiXCR, storing one row per CDR3 protein. This table holds roughly 280,000 distinct CDR3 sequences, approximately 10% found once. This sample is part of a study of T cell repertoires in cytomegalovirus infection. Whole-study results and caveats: In two of eight donors, the top clonotype was HLA-C-restricted CMV-specific.

The CDR3 is 15 residues long. V lost 1 base to trimming and J lost 5 bases, with 14 bases between them. CDR1 is SGHAT, CDR2 FQNNGV, per germline. The receptor was derived from a human donor in good health (CMV status not recorded). Some clones in this sample may be carry-over from other donors' samples. Sequences were obtained from PBMCs. The rearrangement uses TRBV11-2 and TRBJ1-1, with D perhaps TRBD1 (5 bases). CDR3 DNA: TGTGCCAGCAGCTTAGCGTCGGCAGGGCTTACTGAAGCTTTCTTT. It translates to CASSLASAGLTEAFF.